This T cell receptor beta chain was sequenced for a study of regulatory T cells in long-lasting Graves disease. Time point: newly diagnosed GD, antithyroid drugs for less than 3 months. Extracted RNA from PBMCs served as the source of the TCR library. This clonotype was counted only a few times. V was cut by 2 bases and J by 3 bases, with 8 bases left in between. Germline CDR1 reads MGHRA; CDR2 reads YSYEKL. The CDR3 length is 15 residues. CDR3 regions were amplified by Arm-PCR using iRepertoire HTBI primers to build TCR beta libraries. Each CDR3 protein is one row after TCRdb ran MiXCR on the multiplex PCR reads. The sample shows around 320,000 distinct CDR3 sequences, 16% of them seen only once. This same sample was also taken into another study, of T cells in Graves' hyperthyroidism and ophthalmopathy.

The clonotype originates from a man in his forties or fifties with Graves disease. This sample comprised peripheral blood mononuclear cells (PBMCs), obtained at new diagnosis, from a patient treated with antithyroid drugs. The chain employs TRBV4-1 and TRBJ2-6; D is perhaps TRBD1 (6 bases). The CDR3 protein is CASSQNRVGANVLTF. The DNA of the CDR3 is TGCGCCAGCAGCCAAAACAGGGTTGGGGCCAACGTCCTGACTTTC.